Sequencing of this T cell receptor (beta chain) was carried out in a study of cytomegalovirus exposure and HLA in healthy donors. Whole-study findings and limits: Some TCR beta chains (more than 150 of them) were listed as cytomegalovirus-associated.

The CDR3 sequence is 16 residues long. After removal of 0 bases from V and 2 bases from J, the junction contained 5 bases not matched to a gene. Germline values: CDR1 MNHNY, CDR2 SVGAGI (reference sequence). Points on this clone: The antigen remains unidentified.

Profiled with immunoSEQ multiplex PCR; TCRdb holds only in-frame clones, not every one. The sample records about 160,000 clones, around nine tenths being singletons. The source of this sequence is a man aged 18 to 29 in good health and CMV-seropositive. This sequence joins TRBV6-6 and TRBJ2-3; 7 bases line up with TRBD1. Specimen: PBMCs. CDR3 sequence reads: CASSYSRDSFTDTQYF. CDR3 nucleotides: TGTGCCAGCAGTTACTCTAGGGACAGCTTCACAGATACGCAGTATTTT.